The sequence of this T cell receptor (beta chain) was determined in a study of blood T cell repertoires in COVID-19. Here immunoSEQ multiplex PCR was the method, and the copy in TCRdb shows in-frame clones only, minus some. The repertoire holds about 150,000 clones, with around nine tenths as singletons. This CDR3 region has 12 residues. Between the trimmed V and J ends, which lost 8 bases and 1 base, there was a span of 5 bases. The V gene's germline CDR1 is SNHLY and CDR2 FYNNEI. What was sequenced was PBMCs or T cells enriched from blood (not recorded which). This rearrangement joins TRBV2 to TRBJ2-2; D not resolved. The receptor was isolated from a woman younger than 45 with acute COVID-19. Here the CDR3 DNA reads TGTGCCAGCGGGCAGAACACCGGGGAGCTGTTTTTT. This encodes CASGQNTGELFF.